A selection of T cell receptor beta chains follows, all from one sample in a study of T cell responses to AZD1222 COVID-19 vaccine. This table comes from immunoSEQ multiplex PCR, and its TCRdb copy is limited to in-frame clones, with some not included. The sample yields 65,000 to 70,000 clones, over 60% seen once. The specimen comprised peripheral blood, sampled on day 0 of AZD1222 vaccination. The receptors were gathered from an adult in good health. Both conserved end residues are part of each CDR3. The order of the fields is V gene, D gene, clone size, J gene, CDR3 protein, CDR3 DNA. D genes are given only for firm matches. Size is omitted from some rows. Given values are once, few, many or a class for expanded clones.

v_call: TRBV5-6
d_call: -
clone_size: once
j_call: TRBJ1-6
cdr3_aa: CASSLRRDSPLHF
cdr3_nt: TGTGCCAGCAGCTTGCGAAGGGACTCACCCCTCCACTTT

v_call: TRBV5-3
d_call: TRBD2
clone_size: -
j_call: TRBJ2-2
cdr3_aa: CARSLAVWSGGALANTGELFF
cdr3_nt: TGTGCCAGAAGCTTGGCCGTATGGAGCGGGGGGGCACTGGCGAACACCGGGGAGCTGTTTTTT

v_call: TRBV2
d_call: -
clone_size: -
j_call: TRBJ1-2
cdr3_aa: CASSNTINTNKGYTF
cdr3_nt: TGTGCCAGCAGTAATACTATAAATACTAACAAAGGCTACACCTTC

v_call: TRBV12-5
d_call: -
clone_size: once
j_call: TRBJ2-1
cdr3_aa: CASGRGGSNEQFF
cdr3_nt: TGTGCTAGTGGTCGAGGGGGGTCCAATGAGCAGTTCTTC

v_call: TRBV7-9
d_call: -
clone_size: -
j_call: TRBJ1-1
cdr3_aa: CASSLSSGWATEAFF
cdr3_nt: TGTGCCAGCAGCTTATCATCGGGATGGGCAACTGAAGCTTTCTTT

v_call: TRBV7-8
d_call: TRBD1
clone_size: -
j_call: TRBJ2-2
cdr3_aa: CASSFRGQAYTGELFF
cdr3_nt: TGTGCCAGCAGCTTTCGTGGACAGGCCTACACCGGGGAGCTGTTTTTT

v_call: TRBV30
d_call: -
clone_size: -
j_call: TRBJ1-1
cdr3_aa: CAWRRLDSKRAEAFF
cdr3_nt: TGTGCCTGGAGAAGGTTGGACAGTAAGAGGGCTGAAGCTTTCTTT

v_call: TRBV2
d_call: -
clone_size: -
j_call: TRBJ2-5
cdr3_aa: CASSEAPRFETQYF
cdr3_nt: TGTGCCAGCAGTGAAGCCCCCCGATTTGAGACCCAGTACTTC

v_call: TRBV4-1
d_call: -
clone_size: -
j_call: TRBJ1-1
cdr3_aa: CASSPRENTEAFF
cdr3_nt: TGCGCCAGCAGCCCCCGGGAGAACACTGAAGCTTTCTTT

v_call: TRBV7-2
d_call: -
clone_size: -
j_call: TRBJ2-5
cdr3_aa: CASSPVPPGNQETQYF
cdr3_nt: TGTGCCAGCAGCCCAGTCCCGCCCGGGAACCAAGAGACCCAGTACTTC

v_call: TRBV2
d_call: TRBD2
clone_size: -
j_call: TRBJ2-3
cdr3_aa: CASSQGLISTDTQYF
cdr3_nt: TGTGCCAGCAGCCAGGGACTAATTAGCACAGATACGCAGTATTTT

v_call: TRBV29-1
d_call: TRBD1
clone_size: -
j_call: TRBJ2-7
cdr3_aa: CSVEGTRTGSYYEQYF
cdr3_nt: TGCAGCGTTGAAGGGACACGGACAGGGTCCTACTACGAGCAGTACTTC

v_call: TRBV6-5
d_call: TRBD1
clone_size: few
j_call: TRBJ1-2
cdr3_aa: CASSYSSQGARYGYTF
cdr3_nt: TGTGCCAGCAGTTACTCATCACAGGGGGCGCGGTATGGCTACACCTTC

v_call: TRBV6-5
d_call: -
clone_size: -
j_call: TRBJ1-2
cdr3_aa: CASRAGLNYGYTF
cdr3_nt: TGTGCCAGCAGGGCAGGTTTAAACTATGGCTACACCTTC

v_call: TRBV25-1
d_call: TRBD1
clone_size: -
j_call: TRBJ1-6
cdr3_aa: CASSPGQGLLPLHF
cdr3_nt: TGTGCCAGCAGTCCAGGACAGGGTCTTTTACCCCTCCACTTT

v_call: TRBV18
d_call: TRBD1
clone_size: -
j_call: TRBJ1-2
cdr3_aa: CASSPTPGQYGYTF
cdr3_nt: TGTGCCAGCTCACCCACTCCGGGACAGTATGGCTACACCTTC

v_call: TRBV28
d_call: -
clone_size: -
j_call: TRBJ1-1
cdr3_aa: CASNRDTEAFF
cdr3_nt: TGTGCCAGCAACAGGGACACTGAAGCTTTCTTT